The 22 T cell receptor beta chains given below trace back to one sample, sequenced in a study of control samples from healthy donors and cancer patients. Generated by immunoSEQ multiplex PCR, the TCRdb table keeps only in-frame clones and is missing some. The data hold under 200,000 clones, with about 86% observed a single time. Sequenced sample: blood. These receptors all come from a woman in her thirties in good health.

In its sample, this clone was seen once. The chain uses TRBV5-1 and TRBJ2-5; D unclear. Trimming took off 2 bases at V and 2 bases at J, with 4 bases between the two ends. Germline assignment: CDR1 SGHRS and CDR2 YFSETQ. This CDR3 comprises 12 residues. CDR3 nucleotides: TGCGCCAGCAGCTTCCCTCAAGAGACCCAGTACTTC. Its protein is CASSFPQETQYF.

The chain couples TRBV3-1 (or the pseudogene TRBV3-2) to TRBJ2-7; D is ambiguous. V dropped 5 bases and J dropped 3 bases, with 14 bases sitting between them. This CDR3 has 14 amino acids. CDR1 and CDR2 (germline): LGHDT, YNNKEL (reference sequence). The CDR3 here is CASSAGSRHYEQYF. The DNA for the CDR3 is TGTGCCAGCAGCGCCGGGTCACGGCACTACGAGCAGTACTTC.

This sequence joins TRBV18 and TRBJ1-3, with D perhaps matching TRBD1 (5 bases). Trimming took 3 bases from V and 0 from J, leaving 15 bases between them. Germline V gene data show CDR1 as KGHSH and CDR2 as LQKENI. The CDR3 is 17 amino acids. The CDR3 DNA sequence: TGTGCCAGCTCACCCTTCGGCGGGGCGTCCTCTGGAAACACCATATATTTT. As protein: CASSPFGGASSGNTIYF.

The V call is TRBV11-1, the J call TRBJ2-1; D is possibly TRBD1 or TRBD2 (5 bases each). The CDR3 extends over 16 amino acids. V was cut by 3 bases and J by 4 bases, with 16 bases left in between. Germline CDR1 is SGHAT and CDR2 is FQDESV (reference sequence). Written as DNA, the CDR3 is TGTGCCAGCAGCTTGGGGACGGGGCCCAAATACAATGAGCAGTTCTTC. Translating gives CASSLGTGPKYNEQFF. The whole variable domain, remainder taken from reference TRBV11-1 and TRBJ2-1, is EAEVAQSPRYKITEKSQAVAFWCDPISGHATLYWYRQILGQGPELLVQFQDESVVDDSQLPKDRFSAERLKGVDSTLKIQPAELGDSAMYLCASSLGTGPKYNEQFFGPGTRLTVL.

The CDR3, as DNA: TGTGCCAGCAGCCAAGATTGGCGGCCAATCTTCTATGGCTACACCTTC. It codes for CASSQDWRPIFYGYTF. The V gene is TRBV3-1 (or the pseudogene TRBV3-2), the J gene TRBJ1-2, with D uncertain. This CDR3 spans 16 amino acids. Germline V lookup: CDR1 LGHDT, CDR2 YNNKEL (reference sequence). V was clipped by 0 bases and J by 4 bases, with 15 bases between them.

V usage is TRBV27 and J usage is TRBJ1-1; D may be TRBD1 (5 bases). This CDR3 comprises 14 residues. The V gene's germline CDR1 is MNHEY and CDR2 SMNVEV (reference sequence). Trimming cost V 8 bases and J 5 bases, with 18 bases left between them. The CDR3 coding sequence is TGTGCCAGCGCCCGAGGACACACGGGAACTGAAGCTTTCTTT. Protein product: CASARGHTGTEAFF.

The rearrangement links TRBV15 to TRBJ1-6; D remains ambiguous. The CDR3 is 13 amino acids. Trimming shortened V by 0 bases and J by 10 bases, and 7 bases separated the two germline ends. Germline lookup yields CDR1 LNHNV and CDR2 YYDKDF (reference sequence). The CDR3 coding sequence is TGTGCCACCAGCAGAGATACGGGGTCACCCCTCCACTTT. It codes for CATSRDTGSPLHF. The variable domain in full, with the rest retrieved from reference TRBV15 and TRBJ1-6, is DAMVIQNPRYQVTQFGKPVTLSCSQTLNHNVMYWYQQKSSQAPKLLFHYYDKDFNNEADTPDNFQSRRPNTSFCFLDIRSPGLGDTAMYLCATSRDTGSPLHFGNGTRLTVT.

The rearrangement uses TRBV5-1 and TRBJ2-1; D tentatively fits TRBD1 or TRBD2 (5 bases each). From germline, CDR1 is SGHRS and CDR2 YFSETQ. V was shortened by 0 bases and J by 8 bases, with 6 bases between the two germline ends. This CDR3 region has 12 residues. The CDR3 nucleotides are TGCGCCAGCAGCTTGGGAGGGGATGAGCAGTTCTTC. This codes for CASSLGGDEQFF.

The J gene is TRBJ2-5, the V gene TRBV9, with D tentatively TRBD1 or TRBD2 (5 bases each). Germline-derived CDR1 and CDR2 are SGDLS and YYNGEE. V was pared by 0 bases and J by 5 bases, with 11 bases between. This CDR3 has 14 residues. The DNA for the CDR3 is TGTGCCAGCAGCGTAGCTTTCGGGGCGGAGACCCAGTACTTC. Encoded protein: CASSVAFGAETQYF.

V usage is TRBV5-1 and J usage is TRBJ1-1; a possible D gene is TRBD1 (6 bases). The V end was cut by 0 bases, the J end by 4 bases, with 13 bases between. Germline V CDR1 and CDR2: SGHRS, YFSETQ. This CDR3 has 15 residues. The DNA for the CDR3 is TGCGCCAGCAGCTTGGCGGGGGGCGTTGGCACTGAAGCTTTCTTT. It encodes CASSLAGGVGTEAFF. Drawing the rest from reference TRBV5-1 and TRBJ1-1, the complete variable domain is KAGVTQTPRYLIKTRGQQVTLSCSPISGHRSVSWYQQTPGQGLQFLFEYFSETQRNKGNFPGRFSGRQFSNSRSEMNVSTLELGDSALYLCASSLAGGVGTEAFFGQGTRLTVV.

Worth noting for this clone: Additional DNA sequences in this sample encode the identical CDR3. In DNA form, the CDR3 reads TGTGCCAGCAGCGTAGGGAACACCGGGGAGCTGTTTTTT. It translates to CASSVGNTGELFF. The chain recombines TRBV9 with TRBJ2-2, with unresolved D. V lost 0 bases and J 1 base, leaving 1 base between the germline ends. Germline V CDR1 and CDR2: SGDLS, YYNGEE. The CDR3 runs to 13 residues. Combining the CDR3 with reference TRBV9 and TRBJ2-2 gives the whole variable domain DSGVTQTPKHLITATGQRVTLRCSPRSGDLSVYWYQQSLDQGLQFLIQYYNGEERAKGNILERFSAQQFPDLHSELNLSSLELGDSALYFCASSVGNTGELFFGEGSRLTVL.

The chain recombines TRBV5-1 with TRBJ2-3, with 9 bases identical to TRBD1. V lost 4 bases to trimming and J lost 1 base; unmatched junction nucleotides: 4. Germline CDR1 reads SGHRS; CDR2 reads YFSETQ. The CDR3 contains 15 residues. The CDR3 bases are TGCGCCAGCAGCGGCTGGGACAGGGGCACAGATACGCAGTATTTT. It yields the protein CASSGWDRGTDTQYF.

This sequence joins TRBV18 and TRBJ2-4, with D possibly being TRBD2 (5 bases). Germline CDR1 KGHSH, CDR2 LQKENI. V was cut by 3 bases and J by 0 bases, with 12 bases left in between. CDR3 size: 16 residues. In DNA form, the CDR3 reads TGTGCCAGCTCACCGCCCTTGGACTTAGCCAAAAACATTCAGTACTTC. It encodes CASSPPLDLAKNIQYF.

This clone has just one count. The gene calls are TRBV2 and TRBJ1-1, with 8 bases lining up with TRBD1. Germline CDR1 SNHLY, CDR2 FYNNEI. J gave up 4 bases and V 6 bases, and 7 bases lay outside the gene matches. The CDR3 extends over 14 amino acids. The chain's CDR3 is CASRTGEVGTEAFF. The CDR3 nucleotides read TGTGCCAGCAGGACAGGGGAGGTGGGCACTGAAGCTTTCTTT.

In its sample, this clone was seen a few times. The CDR3 coding sequence is TGTGCCAGCAGCCAAGATTTATACAAGGAAGAGTCGAACGAGCAGTACTTC. It specifies CASSQDLYKEESNEQYF. This chain links TRBV4-2 with TRBJ2-7; D remains ambiguous. The germline CDR1 and CDR2 sequences are LGHNA and YNFKEQ. The CDR3 consists of 17 residues. The V end lost 0 bases, the J end lost 5 bases, and 20 bases lay between the germline ends.

In nucleotides, the CDR3 is TGTACTACAGGAGGGACAGGTGACGGGCCCCAGCATTTT. Translating it yields CTTGGTGDGPQHF. V is TRBV6-5 and J is TRBJ1-5; 8 bases fit TRBD1. CDR3 length equals 13 residues. CDR1 and CDR2 from the germline V gene are MNHEY and SVGAGI.

This sequence joins TRBV28 and TRBJ2-2, with a tentative D call TRBD1 (5 bases). Trimming removed 3 bases from V and 1 base from J, with 12 bases in between. Germline V CDR1 and CDR2: MDHEN, SYDVKM. This CDR3 has 16 residues. CDR3 nucleotides: TGTGCCAGCAGTTTGGGCGGCAGGGTGAACACCGGGGAGCTGTTTTTT. Its protein is CASSLGGRVNTGELFF.

Remarks on this clone: Other nucleotide sequences in the sample specify the same CDR3. The chain couples TRBV3-1 (or the pseudogene TRBV3-2) to TRBJ1-2; the D is unclear. The germline V gene encodes CDR1 LGHDT and CDR2 YNNKEL (reference sequence). This CDR3 comprises 12 residues. The V and J ends lost 3 bases and 6 bases respectively, with 8 bases between them. CDR3 amino acids: CASSQGRNGYTF. The CDR3 bases are TGTGCCAGCAGCCAGGGCCGCAATGGCTACACCTTC.

V gene TRBV19 combines with J gene TRBJ2-1, with D maybe TRBD1 (6 bases). The V and J ends lost 3 bases and 6 bases respectively, with 9 bases between them. In germline, CDR1 is LNHDA, CDR2 SQIVND (reference sequence). This CDR3 region has 13 residues. The CDR3 coding sequence is TGTGCCAGTAGTATCTTACAGGGCAATGAGCAGTTCTTC. It translates to CASSILQGNEQFF.

The chain is built from TRBV29-1 and TRBJ1-2; D unclear. The germline V gene encodes CDR1 SQVTM and CDR2 ANQGSEA. This CDR3 spans 14 amino acids. The germline V and J ends were trimmed by 4 bases and 0 bases, with 12 bases remaining between them. The CDR3 coding sequence is TGCAGCGTTGCTGGGGAGAGTACTAACTATGGCTACACCTTC. Its translation: CSVAGESTNYGYTF.

This chain uses TRBV6-6 with TRBJ1-3; D remains unclear. Germline loops: CDR1 MNHNY, CDR2 SVGAGI (reference sequence). The CDR3 has 16 residues. V lost 0 bases, J lost 0 bases, and 9 bases lay in between. CDR3 DNA: TGTGCCAGCAGTTACTCAGCGGTAAACTCTGGAAACACCATATATTTT. This codes for CASSYSAVNSGNTIYF.

The V and J genes are TRBV12-3 or TRBV12-4 and TRBJ1-2; D remains unclear. CDR3 length: 13 amino acids. Trimming shortened V by 3 bases and J by 5 bases, and 10 bases separated the two germline ends. The DNA of the CDR3 is TGTGCCAGCAGTTTGTTAGTAGGGTATGGCTACACCTTC. It yields the protein CASSLLVGYGYTF.